This paragraph covers one TCR beta chain sequence. What this receptor recognizes is not known. No base-level quality is on record; no much larger clone is a single base apart. Participants in the prospective study were enrolled through a virtual design, were aged roughly 18 to 100 years, and lived in about two dozen United States geographic areas. To assign participants to cohorts, the prospective study relied on clinical history that participants themselves reported in a screening survey and a study questionnaire. Each participant in the prospective study had whole blood, serum and a nasopharyngeal or oropharyngeal swab collected by mobile phlebotomists. Prospective study participants could optionally give additional blood draws and questionnaires over an approximately 2-month period. Before DNA extraction, blood samples from the prospective study were shipped at room temperature or frozen. This sample was included in a study of blood T cell repertoires in COVID-19 (dated by TCRdb to about 2020). With regard to the full study: Samples covering the acute and convalescent phases of COVID-19 were provided by collaborators in the United States, Italy and Spain. The repertoires were made available in a free public database intended to serve as a resource for research on the immune response to SARS-CoV-2. The sample metadata nearly always contained a de-identified subject ID, COVID-19 status, age in years and sex. Samples were obtained from the ongoing ImmuneRACE study (first 160 participants) and from about 1,300 subjects provided by 6 global collaborators. The dataset comprised deeply sampled blood TCRbeta repertoires from subjects exposed to, actively infected with, or recovered from COVID-19. The material from the prospective study consisted of cDNA or gDNA derived from T cells, B-cell-depleted T cells, or PBMCs. Where HLA class I and class II types were available, the types were taken from metadata supplied by the sample provider, not from assay-based typing.

The paper as a whole reports these results and caveats: How much clinical and demographic metadata was included differed by source and by participant, and the metadata was provided uncurated.

The CDR3 goes from the cysteine to the phenylalanine over 14 residues. The sequence is cut down to CDR3 DNA, 42 bases in frame from base 1. CDR1 and CDR2, looked up from the germline V gene, are MNHEY and SVGAGI. V is trimmed back by 5 bases and J by 5 bases, and the junction contains 2 bases that no gene match accounts for. TCRbeta CDR3 regions were amplified from genomic DNA using the immunoSEQ Assay, a bias-controlled multiplex PCR. From the authors' description of their analysis: The number of nucleated cells in each sample was estimated by amplification of reference gene primers within the assay. To quantify the absolute abundance of each unique TCRbeta CDR3 rearrangement, sequence reads were collapsed and filtered. For each sample, productive Simpson clonality was calculated as the square root of Simpson's diversity index over productive rearrangements. The immuneACCESS repertoire file appears here via TCRdb, limited to in-frame rearrangements. These files lack a portion of the clones; in checked studies, under half of the deficit traces to unresolved V genes, and the cause of the others is not known. That table is the source of V, J and clone size, and D and trimming were worked out from the DNA. For this sample there are some 260,000 clones; roughly 80% appear just once. Around 4.1% of the sample belongs to the ten largest clones.

The V and J segments used are TRBV6-5 and TRBJ2-4, with 11 bases in between that match TRBD2. The receptor was derived from a man between 25 and 39 years old with acute COVID-19. Input material: PBMCs or T cells enriched from blood (not recorded which). The sequenced DNA: TGTGCCAGCAGTAAACTAGCGGGAGAAAACATTCAGTACTTC. This encodes CASSKLAGENIQYF.